The following is a T cell receptor (beta chain) sequence with its context. Its cognate antigen is unknown. The CDR3 extends over 16 amino acids. Germline V lookup: CDR1 KGHDR, CDR2 SFDVKD. This sample stems from a study of CXCR3-negative and CXCR3-positive naive CD8 T cells. At roughly 300,000 cells each, triplicate sorts were carried out for each CD8+ T cell subset. Study-wide points: TRB CDR3 properties indicated TCR strength, while surface CD5 was similar across naive subsets. Naive cells used TRBV-TRBJ genes in much the same way whether CXCR3-negative or CXCR3-positive; memory cells did not. The study found comparably high diversity in both naive subsets and much lower diversity in memory CD8+ cells.

The authors made the TRB cDNA libraries by 5' RACE using UMI labels. From the 5' RACE reads, TCRdb lists one entry per CDR3 protein and no DNA. Its listing shows over 55,000 distinct CDR3 sequences. The receptor was isolated from a human donor in good health. Some clones in this sample may be carry-over from other donors' samples. The chain uses TRBV24-1 and TRBJ2-1; TCRdb selects TRBD2, and the lack of DNA leaves this call unchecked. The source material was memory CD8+ T cells from blood. The CDR3 loop reads CATSDFGLAGTNEQFF.